This TCR beta chain was documented in a study of blood T cell repertoires in COVID-19. Study details: The analysed material was cDNA or gDNA that came from T cells, B-cell-depleted T cells, or PBMCs.

Here immunoSEQ multiplex PCR was the method, and the copy in TCRdb shows in-frame clones only, minus some. The sample includes around 67,000 clones, around 90% seen only once; the top ten take less than 2%. There are a few counts of this clone. CDR1 SGHRS and CDR2 YFSETQ come from the germline V gene. Between the trimmed V and J ends, which lost 0 bases and 10 bases, there was a span of 11 bases. The CDR3 is 14 residues long. V gene TRBV5-1 combines with J gene TRBJ1-6, with D possibly being TRBD1 (6 bases). The sample was peripheral blood. The TCR sequence derives from an elderly woman with active or convalescent COVID-19. CDR3 nucleotide sequence: TGCGCCAGCAGCTTGGAAACAGGGAAATCACCCCTCCACTTT. As protein: CASSLETGKSPLHF.